This T cell receptor (beta chain) was profiled in a study of cytomegalovirus exposure and HLA in healthy donors (dated by TCRdb to 2015 to 2018). Describing the broader study: In an earlier analysis of fewer than 750 of the donors, approximately 260 Gb of sequence data and approximately 120 million unique TCR beta sequences from 150 million to 200 million T cells were reported. An early release covering just under 650 HLA-typed donors comprised about 310 gigabases of sequencing data and around 86 million unique TCR sequences. Among the roughly 400 genotyped donors, around 81% belonged to the genetic ancestry cluster associated with self-reported Caucasian donors. The aim of the study was to test whether cataloging public T cell receptors could identify signatures of past pathogen exposure. The T cell repertoires of under 750 subjects were profiled by immunosequencing and related to cytomegalovirus serostatus. A separate validation cohort of 100 to 150 different subjects was used in addition to the approximately 670-subject first cohort. High-throughput TCR immunosequencing, statistical association of individual TCRs with disease status, and machine learning were combined to predict cytomegalovirus infection status. A later analysis re-analyzed previously published TCR beta repertoires from 666 donors and added high-resolution HLA genotyping to study TCR occurrence patterns. In the later analysis, no new phenotypic data were used to find candidate immune exposures; instead, reliance was placed on TCR beta sequences and their occurrence across donors. An earlier analysis of around 640 of the donors used high-throughput TCR beta sequencing to judge whether each TCR beta V gene segment behaved as functional or pseudogenic. Alongside the repertoire data, information on donor age, sex, ethnicity and CMV serostatus was compiled. A later genetic analysis took genome-wide SNP genotypes for about 55% of the 666 donors and used that subset as a discovery cohort. Every discovery cohort repertoire had been produced on one sequencing platform. Both class I and class II loci were covered by HLA typing, at four-digit resolution. The number of typed donors differed by locus: about 620-630 for A, B, C, DRB1 and DQB1; 522 for DQA1; 600 to 610 for DPA1; and about 450 for DPB1. A few DR-DQ haplotypes were handled as single units for association and clustering because linkage in the cohort was strong. Across under 500 genotyped donors of the cohort, an average of approximately 240,000 unique TCR beta nucleotide sequences per donor were sequenced, and about a sixth of those sequences were non-productive. Study-wide conclusions, independent of this receptor: At a false discovery rate of 0.05, a later analysis linked about 16,000 TCR beta sequences to specific HLA alleles. Because counts were too low, about 18 rarely observed V segments, including chromosome 9 orphons, were excluded from the earlier analysis of around 640 of the donors. In vitro tests confirmed that a few of the cytomegalovirus-associated TCR beta chains recognize cytomegalovirus antigens. A later analysis found that most CMV-associated TCR beta chains appeared HLA-restricted, with HLA associations seemingly driven largely by CMV exposure. In both the original and validation cohorts, the classifier was reported to diagnose cytomegalovirus status with high specificity and sensitivity. Most TCR sequences were observed very rarely across donors, whereas some public TCRs were present in many individuals. Assigning TCR associations to individual alleles was difficult when HLA alleles, especially DR and DQ, strongly co-occurred. Several of the top co-occurrence clusters appeared to be linked to parvovirus B19, influenza, CMV and Epstein-Barr virus, according to a later analysis. In a later genetic analysis, a missense DCLRE1C variant was associated with V-gene and J-gene trimming of TCR beta chains, and the association was replicated in an independent cohort. Sequencing depth was assumed to be roughly uniform across donors in the presence/absence analyses, though that assumption may not hold. This cohort had only TCR beta chains sequenced, and the lack of alpha or paired-chain data limited which features could be detected. A further reported finding was that TCR beta sequences accurately predicted the HLA-A and HLA-B alleles for most subjects in the first cohort. Some IMGT-functional V segments, including TRBV6-2 and TRBV6-3, could not be distinguished by the 87-base-pair reads and were therefore excluded. HLA typing was unavailable for some donors at each locus, so association tests used only the typed subset. In a later analysis, HLA-associated TCR beta chains showed more clonal expansion and lower generation probabilities than non-associated chains that were equally common. A later genetic analysis reported fewer N-insertions in productive TCRs among donors in an Asian-associated ancestry cluster than the roughly 670-donor mean. Linkage disequilibrium might explain the correlated functional status among segregating V segments, but an unknown experimental factor could not be ruled out. A group of highly shared sequence variants was considered likely to be a technical artifact of the sequencing pipeline. In an earlier analysis of under 600 of the donors, most TCR beta V segments were observed in productive rearrangements about 87% or about 30% of the time, broadly matching IMGT annotations. The study gave a list of some 150 TCR beta chains associated with cytomegalovirus. A later analysis found that TCR association rates varied across HLA loci, with DRB1 alleles showing the most associated TCRs and HLA-C alleles the fewest. The authors suggested that the approach could potentially be generalized to other disease states and immunological phenotypes. CMV serostatus was the only immune exposure information available for the cohort.

Note on this clone: Its antigen is currently not known. Base quality data are lacking; no much larger clone is found one base away.

The library came from the immunoSEQ multiplex PCR assay. A mixture of 60 forward primers for TCR Vbeta segments and 13 reverse primers for TCR Jbeta segments was used in the multiplex PCR. Amplification of the CDR3 region of rearranged TCR beta genes was performed with a multiplex PCR assay on genomic DNA. Amplified TCR beta libraries were sequenced as 87-base-pair reads on the Illumina HiSeq System. As for the original processing: A later analysis counted about 80 million unique TCR beta chains across the 666 repertoires, and around 9.9 million of these chains were shared by at least two donors. Raw reads were error-corrected and collapsed into unique sequences with a nearest-neighbor algorithm that merged closely related sequences to remove PCR and sequencing errors. CDR3 sequences were aligned to IMGT reference sequences to assign V, D and J gene segments. For a sequence to be retained, at least a six-nucleotide match to both a V gene segment and a J gene segment was required. A rearrangement was called productive if the CDR3 had no stop codons and remained in frame with V and J, and every other rearrangement was called non-productive. CDR3 was defined according to IMGT convention as the region running from the second conserved V-encoded cysteine to the conserved J-encoded phenylalanine. Sequences without an unambiguous match to a single V gene segment were excluded from the earlier analysis of approximately 600 of the donors. In an earlier analysis of some 590 of the donors, V segments were called functional above 56.7% productive rearrangements and were called segregating when the between-donor standard deviation exceeded 5%. To diagnose cytomegalovirus status from the catalog of TCR beta chain sequences, a statistical classification framework was built. In a later analysis, TCR nucleotide sequences were compared against IMGT/GENE-DB human TR gene sequences so that V and J genes could be assigned. Using the TCRdist pipeline, a later analysis assigned CDR3 sequences along with most-parsimonious VDJ recombination scenarios. In a later analysis, each TCR beta chain was defined by its CDR3 amino acid sequence together with its V-gene family, and reads without a unique V-gene family were excluded. To address suspected cross-contamination and a sequencing artifact, a later analysis removed over 500 highly shared, low-generation-probability nucleotide sequences. For each public chain, a later analysis derived a clonal expansion index from normalized ranks of inferred template counts within each repertoire. Generation probabilities in a later analysis came from a VDJ recombination model fitted to out-of-frame rearrangements, and those results were checked against IGoR. In a later analysis, TCR-TCR, TCR-HLA and TCR-CMV co-occurrence was scored with hypergeometric tests, and a repertoire-size bias correction was applied to TCR pairs. A later analysis estimated false discovery rates by permuting HLA or CMV assignments 20 times. A later analysis grouped co-occurring TCRs with DBSCAN, adding TCRdist sequence similarity when clustering within HLA-allele-positive subsets. Co-occurrence clustering excluded repertoires with fewer than 30,000 or more than 120,000 public chains, plus five with anomalous nucleotide sharing. The clones in this table, taken by TCRdb from immuneACCESS, are in-frame only. Not every clone is retained; where verified, under half of the shortfall comes from an unresolved V gene, and the cause of the rest is unknown. V and J calls and clone size are given by that table; D and trimming were obtained from the DNA. The sample table lists some 120,000 clones, about 80% of them with a count of one. The ten largest clones add up to just over 1% of the sample.

In total, roughly 670 healthy bone marrow donors made up the cohort. All cohort members were sampled while nominally healthy, although unrecorded immune exposures were likely present. Of the approximately 700 cohort members, more than 250 had a positive CMV serostatus and about 350 had a negative one, while no CMV serostatus was recorded for the donor. A peripheral blood sample was provided by each donor, and peripheral blood mononuclear cells were used for TCR beta sequencing. The Qiagen DNeasy Blood Extraction Kit was used to extract genomic DNA from the blood cell samples. Including cysteine and phenylalanine, the CDR3 has 14 amino acids. Of all the DNA, just the CDR3 is kept, 42 bases in frame from base 1. The trim is 2 bases for V and 5 bases for J, with a gap of 12 bases between the germline ends. According to the germline V gene, CDR1 reads MGHDK and CDR2 reads SYGVNS.

The sequence links TRBV25-1 to TRBJ1-2; possibly the D gene is TRBD1, per 5 matching bases. Sequencing used PBMCs. This TCR came from a human donor in good health. The CDR3 is CASSEPRAPYGYTF. The sequenced DNA is TGTGCCAGCAGTGAACCCAGGGCCCCATATGGCTACACCTTC.